The 7 T cell receptor beta chains given below trace back to one sample, sequenced in a study of cytomegalovirus exposure and HLA in healthy donors. 60 Vbeta and 13 Jbeta primers were used in PCR. TCRdb's table, derived via immunoSEQ multiplex PCR, lists solely in-frame clones and lacks some. The sample lists roughly 150,000 clones, around 85% occurring once. Material for sequencing was PBMCs. Receptors were obtained from a boy under 10 years old in good health and CMV-seronegative.

This chain uses TRBV6-1 with TRBJ2-5; TRBD1 aligns across 8 bases. CDR3 length equals 15 residues. From germline, CDR1 is MNHNS and CDR2 SASEGT. J was trimmed by 1 base and V by 7 bases; bases with no gene match: 8. In DNA form, the CDR3 reads TGTGCCAGCATACTCGGACAGGGCCTCCAAGAGACCCAGTACTTC. Translating it yields CASILGQGLQETQYF.

V usage is TRBV7-9 and J usage is TRBJ1-4; a weak D match, TRBD1 (5 bases). V gave up 1 base and J gave up 7 bases, with 13 bases separating them. CDR1 is SEHNR, CDR2 FQNEAQ, per germline (reference sequence). The CDR3 length is 15 residues. The CDR3 sequence is CASSLDQGGSEKLFF. The CDR3 bases are TGTGCCAGCAGCTTAGATCAGGGTGGTTCTGAAAAACTGTTTTTT. Supplemented by reference TRBV7-9 and TRBJ1-4, the full variable domain reads DTGVSQNPRHKITKRGQNVTFRCDPISEHNRLYWYRQTLGQGPEFLTYFQNEAQLEKSRLLSDRFSAERPKGSFSTLEIQRTEQGDSAMYLCASSLDQGGSEKLFFGSGTQLSVL.

The chain recombines TRBV6-1 with TRBJ1-1; D gene unclear. Germline assignment: CDR1 MNHNS and CDR2 SASEGT. This CDR3 contains 13 residues. The V end lost 7 bases, the J end lost 1 base, and 10 bases lay between the germline ends. CDR3 coding DNA: TGTGCCAGCAAACATCGGGGGAACACTGAAGCTTTCTTT. It yields the protein CASKHRGNTEAFF.

This clone was counted once. This sequence joins TRBV6-6 and TRBJ1-5; D ambiguous. The CDR3 consists of 12 residues. Trimming left V 7 bases short and J 5 bases short, with 9 bases between. Looked up from germline, CDR1 is MNHNY and CDR2 is SVGAGI (reference sequence). For the CDR3, the DNA is TGTGCCAGCAACCTAGACGATCAGCCCCAGCATTTT. It encodes CASNLDDQPQHF.

The rearrangement uses TRBV14 and TRBJ2-2; D is perhaps TRBD2 (5 bases). Germline V gene data show CDR1 as SGHDN and CDR2 as FVKESK. CDR3 length: 14 residues. Trimming left V 4 bases short and J 4 bases short, with 10 bases between. CDR3 amino acids: CASSRSRGTGELFF. CDR3 sequence (DNA): TGTGCCAGCAGCCGAAGCCGGGGCACCGGGGAGCTGTTTTTT.

This clone has a single count. The chain joins TRBV5-4 to TRBJ2-2, with unresolved D. This CDR3 is built from 12 residues. In germline, CDR1 is SGHNT, CDR2 YYREEE (reference sequence). The ends were cut back, 3 bases at V and 6 bases at J, with 6 bases in the middle. The CDR3 spells CASSSVAGELFF. The CDR3 DNA reads TGTGCCAGCAGCTCAGTGGCCGGGGAGCTGTTTTTT. Supplemented by reference TRBV5-4 and TRBJ2-2, the full variable domain reads ETGVTQSPTHLIKTRGQQVTLRCSSQSGHNTVSWYQQALGQGPQFIFQYYREEENGRGNFPPRFSGLQFPNYSSELNVNALELDDSALYLCASSSVAGELFFGEGSRLTVL.

The CDR3 DNA reads as TGCAGCGTTGGGGGGGGGACCCAGTACTTC. It specifies CSVGGGTQYF. The chain uses TRBV29-1 and TRBJ2-5; 7 bases match TRBD2. The V gene's germline CDR1 is SQVTM and CDR2 ANQGSEA. J lost 7 bases, V lost 4 bases, and 0 bases had no gene match. The CDR3 consists of 10 residues.